This T cell receptor beta chain was identified in a study of monozygotic twins with cystic fibrosis. Clones were sequenced by immunoSEQ multiplex PCR, and TCRdb holds only the in-frame ones, with some missing. The sample has about 1,000 clones; 93% are singletons. Germline V gene lookup returns CDR1 SGDLS and CDR2 YYNGEE. The CDR3 covers 14 residues. Trimming cost V 4 bases and J 7 bases; bases outside gene matches: 5. The receptor was isolated from a boy aged 5-17 years with cystic fibrosis. Sequenced: blood. V is TRBV9 and J is TRBJ1-4, with TRBD1 matching over 9 bases. Here the CDR3 DNA reads TGTGCCAGCAGCTTGGGACAGGGTCCTGAAAAACTGTTTTTT. Translation gives CASSLGQGPEKLFF.